This T cell receptor beta chain was obtained from a study of blood T cell repertoires in COVID-19. Across the whole study: PBMCs, B-cell-depleted T cells, or T cells were the source of the cDNA or gDNA that made up the material.

This CDR3 comprises 13 residues. Trimming took 8 bases from V and 8 from J; bases not matched to a gene: 5. CDR1 and CDR2 (germline): MNHEY, SMNVEV (reference sequence). Original processing methods: Researchers report that nucleated cell counts were estimated from reference gene primer amplification. Some clones are missing from TCRdb's copy, which holds only in-frame ones; the method was immunoSEQ multiplex PCR. That table gives V, J and clone size, and the DNA gave D and trimming. The repertoire holds 350,000 to 500,000 clones, with roughly 89% as singletons. This clone occurred once. J is TRBJ1-4 and V is TRBV27; TRBD1 agrees at 10 bases. This TCR was recovered from a man between 18 and 35 years old with COVID-19, enrolled during active disease. The material sequenced was peripheral blood. The chain's CDR3 is CASGRDRGEKLFF. Written as DNA, the CDR3 is TGTGCCAGCGGCCGGGACAGGGGCGAAAAACTGTTTTTT.